This T cell receptor beta chain was identified during a study of shared clonotypes between healthy human individuals. V lost 4 bases to trimming and J lost 5 bases; unmatched junction nucleotides: 8. The CDR3 loop spans 15 amino acids. Germline V gene data show CDR1 as SGHRS and CDR2 as YFSETQ. Clones were read by immunoSEQ multiplex PCR, and TCRdb kept only the in-frame ones, dropping some. This table has around 1.6 million clones, 98% appearing once. Study results and caveats: Having only a few donors restricted how much genetic and exposure-history diversity was captured. An expected dependence of interdonor clonotype sharing on sequencing depth was noted.

Concerning this clone: Its matching antigen is unknown.

J is TRBJ2-7 and V is TRBV5-1, with 11 positions matching TRBD2. The sequenced sample was naive CD4+ T cells sorted from blood. Subset described: CD45RA+ positively selected. The TCR comes from a man aged 25 to 40 in good health. The chain's CDR3 is CASSLTSGSFNEQYF. In DNA, the CDR3 is TGCGCCAGCAGCCTTACTAGCGGGAGTTTTAACGAGCAGTACTTC.